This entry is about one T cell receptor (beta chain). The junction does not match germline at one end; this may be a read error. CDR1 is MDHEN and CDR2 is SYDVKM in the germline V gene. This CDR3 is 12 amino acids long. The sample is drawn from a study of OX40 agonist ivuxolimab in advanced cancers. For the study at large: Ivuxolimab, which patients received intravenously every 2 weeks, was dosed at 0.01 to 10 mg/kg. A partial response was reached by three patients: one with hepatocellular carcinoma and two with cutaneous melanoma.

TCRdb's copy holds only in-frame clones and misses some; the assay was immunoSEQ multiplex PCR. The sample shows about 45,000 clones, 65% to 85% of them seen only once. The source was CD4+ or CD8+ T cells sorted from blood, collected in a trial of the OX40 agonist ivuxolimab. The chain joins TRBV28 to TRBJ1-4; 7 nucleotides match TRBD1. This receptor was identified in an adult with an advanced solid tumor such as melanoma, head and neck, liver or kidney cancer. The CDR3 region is CASSLRDRLPVF. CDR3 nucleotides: TGTGCCAGCAGTTTAAGGGACAGACTACCCGTTTTT. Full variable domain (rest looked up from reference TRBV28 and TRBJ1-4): DVKVTQSSRYLVKRTGEKVFLECVQDMDHENMFWYRQDPGLGLRLIYFSYDVKMKEKGDIPEGYSVSREKKERFSLILESASTNQTSMYLCASSLRDRLPVFGSGTQLSVL.